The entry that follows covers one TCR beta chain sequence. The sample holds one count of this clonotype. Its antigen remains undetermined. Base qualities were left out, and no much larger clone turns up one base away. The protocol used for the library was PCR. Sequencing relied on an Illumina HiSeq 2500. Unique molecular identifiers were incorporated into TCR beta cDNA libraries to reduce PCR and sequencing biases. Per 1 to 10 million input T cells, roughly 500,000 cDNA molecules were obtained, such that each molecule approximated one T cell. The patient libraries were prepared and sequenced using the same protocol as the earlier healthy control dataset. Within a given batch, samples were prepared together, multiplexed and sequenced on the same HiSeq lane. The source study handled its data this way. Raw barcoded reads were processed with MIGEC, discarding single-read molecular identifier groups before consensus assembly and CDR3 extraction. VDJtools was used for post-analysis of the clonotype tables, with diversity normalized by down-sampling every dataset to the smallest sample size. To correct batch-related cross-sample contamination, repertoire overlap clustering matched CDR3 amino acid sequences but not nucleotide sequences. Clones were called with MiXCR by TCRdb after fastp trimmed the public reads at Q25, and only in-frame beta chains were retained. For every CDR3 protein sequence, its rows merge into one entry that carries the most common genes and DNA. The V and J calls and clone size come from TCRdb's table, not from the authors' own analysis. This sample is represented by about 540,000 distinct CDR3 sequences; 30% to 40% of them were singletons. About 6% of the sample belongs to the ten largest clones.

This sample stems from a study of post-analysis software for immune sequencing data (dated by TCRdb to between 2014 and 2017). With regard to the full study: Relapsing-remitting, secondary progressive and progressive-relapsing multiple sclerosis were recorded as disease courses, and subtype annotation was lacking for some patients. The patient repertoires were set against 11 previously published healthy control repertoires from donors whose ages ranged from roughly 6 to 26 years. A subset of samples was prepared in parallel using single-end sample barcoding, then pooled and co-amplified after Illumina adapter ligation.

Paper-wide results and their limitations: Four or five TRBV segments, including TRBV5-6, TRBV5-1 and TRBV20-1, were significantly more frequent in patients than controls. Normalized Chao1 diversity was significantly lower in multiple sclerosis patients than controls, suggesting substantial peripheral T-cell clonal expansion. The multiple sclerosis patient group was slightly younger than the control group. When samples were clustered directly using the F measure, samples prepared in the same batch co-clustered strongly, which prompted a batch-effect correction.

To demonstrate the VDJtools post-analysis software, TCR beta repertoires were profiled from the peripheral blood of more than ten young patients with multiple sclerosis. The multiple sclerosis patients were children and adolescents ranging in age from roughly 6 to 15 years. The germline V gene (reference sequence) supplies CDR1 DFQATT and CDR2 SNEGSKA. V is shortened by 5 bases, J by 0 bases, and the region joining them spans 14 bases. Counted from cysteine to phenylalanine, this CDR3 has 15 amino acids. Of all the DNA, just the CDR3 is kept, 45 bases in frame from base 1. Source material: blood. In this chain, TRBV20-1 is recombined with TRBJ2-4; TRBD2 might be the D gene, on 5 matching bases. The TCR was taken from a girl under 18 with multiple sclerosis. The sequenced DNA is TGCAGTGCTTACGACGGAGCGGAAGCCAAAAACATTCAGTACTTC. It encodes CSAYDGAEAKNIQYF.